Below, 28 T cell receptor beta chains from the same sample are listed, as sequenced in a study of neoadjuvant anti-PD-1 for oral cavity cancer. The table came from immunoSEQ multiplex PCR; TCRdb's copy has only in-frame clones and leaves some out. Here the sample spans approximately 10,000 clones, around 62% being singletons. Documented time point: after neoadjuvant nivolumab, at surgical resection. Sequencing was performed on PBMCs, taken after nivolumab (anti-PD-1) treatment. Receptors originate from a person between 35 and 79 years old with oral cavity squamous cell carcinoma.

This clone was observed a single time. The rearrangement uses TRBV21-1 and TRBJ2-7; the table's D call, TRBD2, was not checked against the DNA. TRBV21-1 is tagged as a pseudogene. There are 16 residues in the CDR3. The CDR3 sequence: CASSKGSSGRTYEQYF. The DNA for the CDR3 is TGTGCCAGCAGCAAAGGGAGTAGCGGGAGGACCTACGAGCAGTACTTC.

This clone has just a few counts. V usage is TRBV5-1 and J usage is TRBJ2-7; D uncertain. The CDR3 loop spans 14 amino acids. Trimming took 0 bases from V and 7 from J, leaving 14 bases between them. Per the germline V gene, CDR1 is SGHRS and CDR2 is YFSETQ. The CDR3 is CASSLALGTREQYF. The CDR3 region has the DNA TGCGCCAGCAGCTTGGCCCTAGGCACCCGGGAGCAGTACTTC.

This clone was counted once. This chain links TRBV7-8 with TRBJ2-5; 9 nucleotides match TRBD2. In germline, CDR1 is SGHVS, CDR2 FQNEAQ. The CDR3 covers 14 residues. Trimming cost V 7 bases and J 4 bases; bases outside gene matches: 7. The CDR3 nucleotides are TGTGCCAGCAAGGGGCGGGAGGGCGCAGAGACCCAGTACTTC. This encodes CASKGREGAETQYF. The full variable domain, completed using reference TRBV7-8 and TRBJ2-5, is GAGVSQSPRYKVAKRGQDVALRCDPISGHVSLFWYQQALGQGPEFLTYFQNEAQLDKSGLPSDRFFAERPEGSVSTLKIQRTQQEDSAVYLCASKGREGAETQYFGPGTRLLVL.

This chain uses TRBV7-2 with TRBJ1-2; no clear D gene. The CDR3 contains 14 residues. Germline CDR1 SGHTA, CDR2 FQGNSA. Trimming took off 1 base at V and 7 bases at J, with 13 bases between the two ends. The CDR3 protein is CASSLDWGLSGYTF. The CDR3 DNA is TGTGCCAGCAGCTTAGATTGGGGATTGAGTGGCTACACCTTC.

The chain uses TRBV10-3 and TRBJ2-7, with D possibly being TRBD2 (5 bases). The CDR3 length is 11 residues. The V and J ends lost 5 bases and 5 bases respectively, with 7 bases between them. Germline values: CDR1 ENHRY, CDR2 SYGVKD. CDR3 residues: CAISISDEQYF. CDR3 sequence (DNA): TGTGCCATCAGTATTAGCGACGAGCAGTACTTC.

This CDR3 is CSVSSGEQFF. CDR3 DNA: TGCAGCGTGTCTAGTGGCGAGCAGTTCTTC. The chain has TRBV29-1 and TRBJ2-1; D uncertain. The V gene lost 6 bases and the J gene lost 10 bases, with 10 bases spanning the gap. The CDR3 spans 10 residues. Germline CDR1 SQVTM, CDR2 ANQGSEA.

In this sample, this clone turned up once. The V call is TRBV11-2, the J call TRBJ1-6; no clear D. Per the germline V gene, CDR1 is SGHAT and CDR2 is FQNNGV. Trimming shortened V by 2 bases and J by 15 bases, and 11 bases separated the two germline ends. The CDR3 contains 12 residues. CDR3 protein: CASSLRPGYLHF. As DNA, the CDR3 is TGTGCCAGCAGCTTACGGCCGGGTTACCTCCACTTT.

This chain joins TRBV5-1 and TRBJ1-1, with 10 bases matching TRBD1. The J segment lost 5 bases and the V segment lost 7 bases, leaving 2 bases of the junction unmatched. The CDR3 contains 12 residues. The germline gives CDR1 SGHRS, CDR2 YFSETQ. CDR3 nucleotides: TGCGCCAGCGGGGACAGGGGTACTGAAGCTTTCTTT. Translated: CASGDRGTEAFF.

This chain's CDR3 is CASSVEEGGRIGTDTQYF. CDR3 coding DNA: TGTGCCAGCAGCGTAGAGGAGGGGGGGCGGATCGGCACAGATACGCAGTATTTT. The chain couples TRBV9 to TRBJ2-3; a possible D gene is TRBD2 (7 bases). The CDR3 sequence is 18 residues long. V dropped 0 bases and J dropped 1 base, with 18 bases sitting between them. Per germline, CDR1 SGDLS and CDR2 YYNGEE.

V and J are TRBV28 and TRBJ2-7; possible D gene TRBD1, 6 bases. Looked up from germline, CDR1 is MDHEN and CDR2 is SYDVKM. The CDR3 covers 16 residues. V was trimmed by 3 bases and J by 2 bases, leaving 17 bases between them. The CDR3 is CASSFTLQGLTYEQYF. The DNA for the CDR3 is TGTGCCAGCAGTTTTACCCTACAGGGATTGACCTACGAGCAGTACTTC.

The chain has TRBV6-6 and TRBJ2-4; 10 bases map to TRBD1. Germline V lookup: CDR1 MNHNY, CDR2 SVGAGI (reference sequence). This CDR3 is 16 amino acids long. The junction had 5 bases not matched to a gene; V was cut back by 2 bases and J by 4 bases. The CDR3 spells CASSYTEGQGKNIQYF. DNA for the CDR3: TGTGCCAGCAGTTACACAGAGGGACAGGGGAAAAACATTCAGTACTTC.

V gene TRBV9 combines with J gene TRBJ1-2, with 7 bases lining up with TRBD1. CDR3 length equals 14 residues. V lost 3 bases and J lost 7; bases outside the gene matches: 9. The germline V gene encodes CDR1 SGDLS and CDR2 YYNGEE. CDR3 region: CASSETGARTGYTF. The CDR3 DNA reads TGTGCCAGCAGCGAAACAGGGGCACGAACTGGCTACACCTTC. Using reference TRBV9 and TRBJ1-2 for the parts outside the CDR3, the full variable domain is DSGVTQTPKHLITATGQRVTLRCSPRSGDLSVYWYQQSLDQGLQFLIQYYNGEERAKGNILERFSAQQFPDLHSELNLSSLELGDSALYFCASSETGARTGYTFGSGTRLTVV.

The chain carries TRBV27 and TRBJ2-3, with D possibly being TRBD1 or TRBD2 (5 bases each). The germline CDR1 and CDR2 sequences are MNHEY and SMNVEV (reference sequence). The CDR3 is made up of 14 amino acids. V lost 3 bases, J lost 2 bases, and 9 bases lay in between. The DNA of the CDR3 is TGTGCCAGCAGTTTTTGGGGGACCACAGATACGCAGTATTTT. This sequence encodes CASSFWGTTDTQYF.

This sequence joins TRBV28 and TRBJ2-5; 7 bases agree with TRBD1. This CDR3 contains 15 residues. V was pared by 4 bases and J by 5 bases, with 10 bases of the junction left unmatched. Germline assignment: CDR1 MDHEN and CDR2 SYDVKM. This chain's CDR3 is CASSSHRGGRETQYF. The CDR3 nucleotides read TGTGCCAGCAGTTCTCACAGGGGCGGTAGGGAGACCCAGTACTTC.

The chain is built from TRBV19 and TRBJ1-2; no definite D call. V was pared by 5 bases and J by 6 bases, with 16 bases between. Germline CDR1 and CDR2: LNHDA and SQIVND (reference sequence). This CDR3 has 14 residues. The CDR3 nucleotides read TGTGCCAGTAGTCGGTCCGGGCTTCGGGATGGCTACACCTTC. This codes for CASSRSGLRDGYTF.

This rearrangement joins TRBV5-8 to TRBJ1-2; unclear D gene. The V end was cut by 2 bases, the J end by 5 bases, with 10 bases between. The CDR3 loop spans 13 amino acids. Germline CDR1 and CDR2: SGHTS and YDEGEE. CDR3 in amino acids: CASSFDSDYGYTF. The CDR3, as DNA: TGTGCCAGCAGCTTCGATTCTGATTATGGCTACACCTTC.

The V gene is TRBV28, the J gene TRBJ1-1; D may be TRBD1 (5 bases). The V and J ends lost 5 bases and 2 bases respectively, with 12 bases between them. Per the germline V gene, CDR1 is MDHEN and CDR2 is SYDVKM. The CDR3 loop spans 14 amino acids. The DNA for the CDR3 is TGTGCCAGCAGTGAGGGGTCACTAAACACTGAAGCTTTCTTT. Translation: CASSEGSLNTEAFF. The entire variable domain, with the rest obtained from reference TRBV28 and TRBJ1-1, is as follows: DVKVTQSSRYLVKRTGEKVFLECVQDMDHENMFWYRQDPGLGLRLIYFSYDVKMKEKGDIPEGYSVSREKKERFSLILESASTNQTSMYLCASSEGSLNTEAFFGQGTRLTVV.

This clone occurred a few times. The chain combines TRBV29-1 with TRBJ1-2; possibly TRBD1 for D (5 bases). V was cut by 4 bases and J by 4 bases, with 13 bases left in between. This CDR3 spans 13 amino acids. Germline lookup yields CDR1 SQVTM and CDR2 ANQGSEA. The CDR3 loop is CSVVGAEVYGYTF. Here the CDR3 DNA reads TGCAGCGTTGTAGGGGCCGAAGTCTATGGCTACACCTTC.

The J gene is TRBJ1-6, the V gene TRBV5-4; the D gene is possibly TRBD1 (5 bases). The V end lost 3 bases, the J end lost 3 bases, and 7 bases lay between the germline ends. Germline lookup yields CDR1 SGHNT and CDR2 YYREEE (reference sequence). This CDR3 region has 14 residues. DNA for the CDR3: TGTGCCAGCAGCTCGGGGGACTATAATTCACCCCTCCACTTT. Translated: CASSSGDYNSPLHF.

The chain employs TRBV5-4 and TRBJ2-2; D is unclear. The ends were cut back, 2 bases at V and 2 bases at J, with 13 bases in the middle. Per germline, CDR1 SGHNT and CDR2 YYREEE (reference sequence). The CDR3 consists of 16 residues. The CDR3 bases are TGTGCCAGCAGCTTTCCCGAGGCGCCTAACACCGGGGAGCTGTTTTTT. This gives the protein CASSFPEAPNTGELFF.

This rearrangement joins TRBV4-1 to TRBJ1-2; no reliable D call. The CDR3 sequence is 15 residues long. V was trimmed by 0 bases and J by 4 bases, leaving 12 bases between them. Per the germline V gene, CDR1 is MGHRA and CDR2 is YSYEKL. The CDR3 spells CASSQDGKGSYGYTF. The CDR3 DNA is TGCGCCAGCAGCCAAGATGGCAAAGGGAGCTATGGCTACACCTTC.

This chain connects TRBV6-5 to TRBJ1-5; TRBD1 aligns across 7 bases. The V segment lost 5 bases and the J segment 4 bases; nucleotides outside the gene matches: 2. Germline CDR1 is MNHEY and CDR2 is SVGAGI. The CDR3 length is 13 residues. CDR3 nucleotide sequence: TGTGCCAGCAGTCGACAGGGTAATCAGCCCCAGCATTTT. Residues: CASSRQGNQPQHF.

The chain employs TRBV6-6 and TRBJ1-1; 7 bases fit TRBD1. Trimming cost V 6 bases and J 5 bases; bases outside gene matches: 6. Germline values: CDR1 MNHNY, CDR2 SVGAGI (reference sequence). The CDR3 has 13 amino acids. The CDR3 bases are TGTGCCAGCAGGATTAAACAGGGGACTGAAGCTTTCTTT. Translating it yields CASRIKQGTEAFF.

This chain connects TRBV7-7 to TRBJ2-7; D not certain. Trimming took off 5 bases at V and 0 bases at J, with 8 bases between the two ends. Germline V gene lookup returns CDR1 SSHAT and CDR2 FNYEAQ (reference sequence). The CDR3 sequence is 13 residues long. For the CDR3, the DNA is TGTGCCAGCAGCCCCGGGCGCTCCTACGAGCAGTACTTC. Translation: CASSPGRSYEQYF. The full variable domain, its missing parts supplied by reference TRBV7-7 and TRBJ2-7, is GAGVSQSPRYKVTKRGQDVTLRCDPISSHATLYWYQQALGQGPEFLTYFNYEAQPDKSGLPSDRFSAERPEGSISTLTIQRTEQRDSAMYRCASSPGRSYEQYFGPGTRLTVT.

The chain combines TRBV9 with TRBJ1-1; 7 nucleotides agree with TRBD1. The CDR3 sequence is 15 residues long. The V gene's germline CDR1 is SGDLS and CDR2 YYNGEE. The trim removed 0 bases at V and 5 bases at J, leaving 7 bases unmatched. The CDR3 reads CASSVGQGAGTEAFF. The CDR3 DNA reads as TGTGCCAGCAGCGTAGGACAGGGAGCCGGGACTGAAGCTTTCTTT.

This chain uses TRBV5-5 with TRBJ1-5; TRBD1 is a possible D gene (6 bases). This CDR3 is built from 14 residues. Germline CDR1 and CDR2: SGHKS and YYEKEE (reference sequence). Trimming left V 2 bases short and J 7 bases short, with 13 bases between. The CDR3 is CASSFSSQGQPQHF. The DNA of the CDR3 is TGTGCCAGCAGCTTCTCCAGCCAGGGGCAGCCCCAGCATTTT.

The chain recombines TRBV6-5 with TRBJ2-7, with TRBD2 matching over 8 bases. Germline values: CDR1 MNHEY, CDR2 SVGAGI. The CDR3 loop spans 16 amino acids. V dropped 0 bases and J dropped 4; count of bases not matched to a gene: 8. This CDR3 reads CASSYSMAGRGYEQYF. The CDR3 DNA sequence: TGTGCCAGCAGTTACTCGATGGCCGGGAGGGGGTACGAGCAGTACTTC.

The chain combines TRBV7-2 with TRBJ1-4, with D tentatively TRBD1 (6 bases). The germline V gene encodes CDR1 SGHTA and CDR2 FQGNSA. The V end was cut by 5 bases, the J end by 4 bases, with 14 bases between. The CDR3 is 15 residues long. CDR3 DNA sequence: TGTGCCAGCAGCGCACAGGGATTCGGTAATGAAAAACTGTTTTTT. Protein product: CASSAQGFGNEKLFF.